This TCR beta chain derives from a study of shared clonotypes between healthy human individuals. The assay was immunoSEQ multiplex PCR, and TCRdb's table has in-frame clones only and misses some. The repertoire holds roughly 2.2 million clones, with approximately 95% as singletons. Worth noting for this clone: Other DNA sequences in the sample encode the same CDR3.

Between the trimmed V and J ends, which lost 2 bases and 2 bases, there was a span of 9 bases. Germline CDR1 is SEHNR and CDR2 is FQNEAQ (reference sequence). The CDR3 loop spans 15 amino acids. This sequence originates from a man aged 18 to 30 in good health. Some clones in this sample may be carry-over from other donors' samples. This chain links TRBV7-9 with TRBJ2-2, with D unresolved. The source material was naive CD4+ T cells from PBMCs. Subset here: CD45RA+ positively selected. For the CDR3, the DNA is TGTGCCAGCAGCTTACTGCTGGGAAACACCGGGGAGCTGTTTTTT. This gives the protein CASSLLLGNTGELFF.